This paragraph covers one T cell receptor (beta chain) sequence. Its antigen is still unknown. The data were taken from a study of CXCR3-negative and CXCR3-positive naive CD8 T cells. Study-wide results and limits: Naive CXCR3-positive cells had TRB CDR3s more hydrophobic than those of CXCR3-negative naive cells.

UMI-labeled TRB cDNA libraries were prepared by 5' RACE. TCRdb reprocessed the 5' RACE reads and reports one entry per CDR3 protein, with no DNA. Here the sample table reports about 98,000 distinct CDR3 sequences. CDR1 is MDHEN, CDR2 SYDVKM, per germline. There are 14 residues in the CDR3. The gene calls are TRBV28 and TRBJ1-5; no DNA is available, so the TRBD1 call from TCRdb remains unchecked. The source is a human donor in good health. Some clones in this sample may be carry-over from other donors' samples. The specimen sequenced was naive CXCR3+ CD8+ T cells from blood. This sample's subset: CD45RO-CCR7+CD27+CD95- naive CD8+ T cells expressing CXCR3 (TNR3+). This CDR3 reads CASSLTTGNQPQHF. Filled out from reference TRBV28 and TRBJ1-5, the complete variable domain reads DVKVTQSSRYLVKRTGEKVFLECVQDMDHENMFWYRQDPGLGLRLIYFSYDVKMKEKGDIPEGYSVSREKKERFSLILESASTNQTSMYLCASSLTTGNQPQHFGDGTRLSIL.